This T cell receptor (beta chain) appears in the sequencing data of a study of T cell responses to AZD1222 COVID-19 vaccine. The V gene lost 10 bases and the J gene lost 2 bases, with 14 bases spanning the gap. The germline gives CDR1 ENHRY, CDR2 SYGVKD. This CDR3 spans 14 amino acids. This table comes from immunoSEQ multiplex PCR, and its TCRdb copy is limited to in-frame clones, with some not included. The sample has about 120,000 clones, 87% seen once. A word on this clone: Its antigen is not known.

Study-wide results and caveats: Unmutated variant regions reportedly attract nearly half of all spike-specific TCRs. Spike-wide vaccine-associated CD4 TCRs dominated at 160-218 and 743-854.

The clonotype comes from an adult in good health. The sample here was peripheral blood, taken on day 0 of AZD1222 vaccination. This sequence joins TRBV10-3 and TRBJ2-2; D gene unclear. The CDR3 DNA follows: TGTGCCACCAATTCGGATATTAACACCGGGGAGCTGTTTTTT. Protein product: CATNSDINTGELFF.